This entry lists 18 T cell receptor beta chains sequenced from one sample in a study of Ad26.COV2.S vaccination and SARS-CoV-2 variants. Generated by immunoSEQ multiplex PCR, the TCRdb table keeps only in-frame clones and is missing some. The data show 350,000 to 450,000 clones, about 85% seen once. Treatment of the sample: 19 received Ad26.COV2.S at low or high dose, single or two shots; about 5 received placebo; per-sample allocation not given. Vaccine and placebo recipients were sampled on day 63 after the first injection. The input for sequencing was peripheral blood, taken in a trial of Ad26.COV2.S vaccine versus placebo. These receptors were taken from a person aged 18-60 years who received the Ad26.COV2.S COVID-19 vaccine or a placebo.

The chain carries TRBV6-2 or TRBV6-3 and TRBJ1-5; possibly TRBD1 for D (6 bases). The CDR3 is 17 residues long. Germline V gene sequence: CDR1 MNHEY, CDR2 SVGEGT. V was cut by 6 bases and J by 9 bases, with 27 bases left in between. This CDR3 reads CASSHQWYRDGIRPQHF. CDR3 DNA sequence: TGTGCCAGCAGCCACCAATGGTACAGGGATGGAATCAGGCCCCAGCATTTT.

This clone was seen just once. CDR3 nucleotide sequence: TGTGCCACCAGTGCTCTAGATGAGCAGTTCTTC. The encoded protein is CATSALDEQFF. V and J are TRBV24-1 and TRBJ2-1; D remains ambiguous. The CDR3 is made up of 11 amino acids. Germline lookup yields CDR1 KGHDR and CDR2 SFDVKD. Trimming pared 5 bases from V and 8 bases from J, leaving 6 bases between.

The chain is built from TRBV5-4 and TRBJ2-7; D remains ambiguous. Between the trimmed V and J ends, which lost 4 bases and 3 bases, there was a span of 8 bases. Germline V gene sequence: CDR1 SGHNT, CDR2 YYREEE (reference sequence). CDR3 size: 12 residues. The CDR3 nucleotides read TGTGCCAGCAGCACGGACGGCTACGAGCAGTACTTC. This translates into CASSTDGYEQYF.

V and J are TRBV7-2 and TRBJ2-7; D is ambiguous. V was pared by 5 bases and J by 3 bases, with 11 bases between. The CDR3 spans 13 residues. CDR1 and CDR2 from the germline V gene are SGHTA and FQGNSA. The DNA of the CDR3 is TGTGCCAGCAGCAACCGGTATTACTACGAGCAGTACTTC. It translates to CASSNRYYYEQYF.

This chain joins TRBV6-6 and TRBJ1-1; D remains ambiguous. This CDR3 comprises 13 residues. V lost 8 bases and J lost 5, with 15 bases in between. Germline lookup yields CDR1 MNHNY and CDR2 SVGAGI (reference sequence). The CDR3 spells CASREGGGTEAFF. DNA for the CDR3: TGTGCCAGCCGGGAGGGAGGAGGTACTGAAGCTTTCTTT.

The J gene is TRBJ2-1, the V gene TRBV3-1 (or the pseudogene TRBV3-2); D call uncertain. V was pared by 6 bases and J by 2 bases, with 14 bases between. Germline loops: CDR1 LGHDT, CDR2 YNNKEL (reference sequence). This CDR3 has 15 residues. The CDR3 spells CASSSDPSAYNEQFF. In nucleotides, the CDR3 is TGTGCCAGCAGTTCGGACCCCTCCGCCTACAATGAGCAGTTCTTC.

The chain uses TRBV18 and TRBJ2-7; 7 bases match TRBD2. The CDR3 loop spans 13 amino acids. The V gene end was trimmed by 6 bases and the J gene end by 1 base; junction bases not matched to a gene: 3. Germline CDR1 is KGHSH and CDR2 is LQKENI. The CDR3 DNA is TGTGCCAGCTCCCGCGGGGGATCCTACGAGCAGTACTTC. It codes for CASSRGGSYEQYF.

This sequence joins TRBV4-1 and TRBJ2-4; tentatively, D is TRBD1 (7 bases). V dropped 3 bases and J dropped 0 bases, with 15 bases sitting between them. Per germline, CDR1 MGHRA and CDR2 YSYEKL. The CDR3 is made up of 17 amino acids. The CDR3 DNA reads as TGCGCCAGCAGCCAGAGGGACAGCGGGTTAGCCAAAAACATTCAGTACTTC. Translation gives CASSQRDSGLAKNIQYF.

The chain is built from TRBV4-3 and TRBJ2-2; D tentatively fits TRBD1 or TRBD2 (5 bases each). This CDR3 comprises 15 residues. Germline lookup yields CDR1 LGHNA and CDR2 YSLEER. V lost 3 bases and J lost 8, with 16 bases in between. The chain's CDR3 is CASSQKERDLGELFF. The CDR3 DNA sequence: TGCGCCAGCAGCCAGAAAGAAAGGGACCTTGGGGAGCTGTTTTTT.

The V call is TRBV3-1 (or the pseudogene TRBV3-2), the J call TRBJ1-2; 7 bases fit TRBD1. Unmatched junction bases numbered 4, after V lost 1 base and J lost 5 bases. This CDR3 is 14 amino acids long. CDR1 is LGHDT, CDR2 YNNKEL, per germline (reference sequence). CDR3 nucleotides: TGTGCCAGCAGCCAAGGCCTCAGGGGGTATGGCTACACCTTC. It codes for CASSQGLRGYGYTF.

This chain connects TRBV27 to TRBJ1-2; maybe TRBD1 (5 bases). The CDR3 runs to 12 residues. V dropped 7 bases and J dropped 6 bases, with 12 bases sitting between them. CDR1 MNHEY and CDR2 SMNVEV come from the germline V gene (reference sequence). CDR3 coding DNA: TGTGCCAGCACAACCCAGACAGATGGCTACACCTTC. Residues: CASTTQTDGYTF.

This clone was seen a single time. The chain uses TRBV7-2 and TRBJ2-3; 9 bases map to TRBD2. V gave up 1 base and J gave up 6 bases; unmatched junction bases: 5. Germline values: CDR1 SGHTA, CDR2 FQGNSA. The CDR3 contains 15 residues. The CDR3 loop reads CASSLEIAGADTQYF. CDR3 coding DNA: TGTGCCAGCAGCTTAGAAATAGCGGGAGCCGATACGCAGTATTTT.

The J gene is TRBJ1-6, the V gene TRBV5-8, with 7 bases lining up with TRBD1. V shed 3 bases, J shed 10 bases, and the junction held 7 bases outside the gene matches. This CDR3 is built from 14 residues. Germline V gives CDR1 SGHTS, CDR2 YDEGEE. The CDR3 region is CASSWGQSWSPLHF. The CDR3 DNA is TGTGCCAGCAGCTGGGGACAGTCTTGGTCACCCCTCCACTTT.

The chain employs TRBV7-8 and TRBJ2-7, with D perhaps TRBD1 (5 bases). The CDR3 length is 14 residues. Trimming took 1 base from V and 5 from J, leaving 12 bases between them. Germline CDR1 and CDR2: SGHVS and FQNEAQ. CDR3 DNA: TGTGCCAGCAGCTTAGGGACGGCAGGGCACGAGCAGTACTTC. Amino acids: CASSLGTAGHEQYF.

This chain uses TRBV9 with TRBJ1-2; 10 bases agree with TRBD1. Looked up from germline, CDR1 is SGDLS and CDR2 is YYNGEE. With V trimmed by 3 bases and J by 5 bases, 10 bases remained unmatched. The CDR3 is made up of 16 amino acids. This CDR3 reads CASSATSGQGGYGYTF. DNA for the CDR3: TGTGCCAGCAGCGCGACTTCTGGACAGGGGGGGTATGGCTACACCTTC. The variable domain in full, with the rest retrieved from reference TRBV9 and TRBJ1-2, is DSGVTQTPKHLITATGQRVTLRCSPRSGDLSVYWYQQSLDQGLQFLIQYYNGEERAKGNILERFSAQQFPDLHSELNLSSLELGDSALYFCASSATSGQGGYGYTFGSGTRLTVV.

The V and J genes are TRBV4-1 and TRBJ1-5; 9 bases line up with TRBD1. Germline V lookup: CDR1 MGHRA, CDR2 YSYEKL. V lost 3 bases and J lost 3; bases outside the gene matches: 6. The CDR3 has 16 amino acids. CDR3 in amino acids: CASSHLGQGVNQPQHF. The CDR3 nucleotides are TGCGCCAGCAGCCACCTGGGACAGGGAGTCAATCAGCCCCAGCATTTT.

The rearrangement uses TRBV19 and TRBJ1-2, with D possibly matching TRBD1 (6 bases). The CDR3 runs to 14 residues. V gave up 4 bases and J gave up 8 bases, with 17 bases separating them. In germline, CDR1 is LNHDA, CDR2 SQIVND (reference sequence). The CDR3: CASSTIGGQGGYTF. The CDR3 nucleotides read TGTGCCAGTAGTACTATAGGGGGGCAAGGAGGCTACACCTTC.

The chain has TRBV5-6 and TRBJ2-5; 7 positions agree with TRBD1. Per germline, CDR1 SGHDT and CDR2 YYEEEE. This CDR3 has 15 residues. J gave up 5 bases and V 4 bases, and 11 bases lay outside the gene matches. CDR3 region: CASSLPQGSVETQYF. CDR3 DNA sequence: TGTGCCAGCAGCCTACCACAGGGGTCGGTGGAGACCCAGTACTTC.